The sequence of this T cell receptor beta chain was determined in a study of blood T cell repertoires in COVID-19. Cohorts were determined from participant-reported clinical history. Repertoires were generated with immunoSEQ multiplex PCR, while TCRdb's copy carries only in-frame clones and drops some. The repertoire holds a few hundred thousand clones, with more than 80% as singletons. Per germline, CDR1 MNHEY and CDR2 SVGAGI. Trimming left V 6 bases short and J 7 bases short, with 15 bases between. This CDR3 is 13 amino acids long. The clonotype originates from a young man who had recovered from COVID-19. Source material: PBMCs or T cells enriched from blood (not recorded which). The chain joins TRBV6-5 to TRBJ1-1, with D unresolved. CDR3 sequence reads: CASRGRALSEAFF. The CDR3 nucleotides are TGTGCCAGCAGGGGCCGTGCTCTGAGTGAAGCTTTCTTT.